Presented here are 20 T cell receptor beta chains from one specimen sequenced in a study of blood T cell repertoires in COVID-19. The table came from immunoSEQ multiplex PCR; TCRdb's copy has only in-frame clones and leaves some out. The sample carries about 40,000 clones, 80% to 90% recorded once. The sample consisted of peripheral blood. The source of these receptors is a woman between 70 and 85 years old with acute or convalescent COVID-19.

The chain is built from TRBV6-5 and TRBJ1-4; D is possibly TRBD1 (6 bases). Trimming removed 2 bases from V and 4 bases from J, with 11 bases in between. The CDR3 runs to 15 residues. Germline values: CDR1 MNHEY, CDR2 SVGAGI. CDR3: CASSYLGADNEKLFF. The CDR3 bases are TGTGCCAGCAGTTACCTGGGGGCTGATAATGAAAAACTGTTTTTT.

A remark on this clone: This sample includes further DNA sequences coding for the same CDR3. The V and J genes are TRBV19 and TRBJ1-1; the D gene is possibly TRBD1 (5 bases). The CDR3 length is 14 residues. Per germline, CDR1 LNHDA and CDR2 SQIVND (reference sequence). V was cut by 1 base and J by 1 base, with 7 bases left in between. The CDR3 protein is CASSIVGGNTEAFF. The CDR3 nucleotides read TGTGCCAGTAGTATAGTCGGGGGGAACACTGAAGCTTTCTTT.

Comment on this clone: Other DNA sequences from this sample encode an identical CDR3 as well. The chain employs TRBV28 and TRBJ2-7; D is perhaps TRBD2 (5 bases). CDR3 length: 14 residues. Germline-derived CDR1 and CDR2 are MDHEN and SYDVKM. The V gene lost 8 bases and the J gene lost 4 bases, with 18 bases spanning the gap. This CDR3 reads CASSRGGRGYEQYV. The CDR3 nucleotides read TGTGCCAGCTCCCGAGGCGGTCGGGGTTACGAGCAGTACGTC.

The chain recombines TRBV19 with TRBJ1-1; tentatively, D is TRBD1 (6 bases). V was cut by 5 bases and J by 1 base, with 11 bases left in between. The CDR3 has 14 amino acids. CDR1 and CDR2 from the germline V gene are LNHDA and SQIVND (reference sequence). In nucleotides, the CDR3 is TGTGCCAGTAGTGTCCGGGACAAGAACACTGAAGCTTTCTTT. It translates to CASSVRDKNTEAFF.

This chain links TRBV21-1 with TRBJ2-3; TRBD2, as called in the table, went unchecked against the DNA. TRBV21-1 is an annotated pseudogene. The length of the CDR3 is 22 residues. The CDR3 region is CASSKGRYDRTSGAISTDTQYF. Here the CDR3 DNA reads TGTGCCAGCAGCAAAGGTAGGTATGACCGGACTAGCGGGGCGATTAGCACAGATACGCAGTATTTT.

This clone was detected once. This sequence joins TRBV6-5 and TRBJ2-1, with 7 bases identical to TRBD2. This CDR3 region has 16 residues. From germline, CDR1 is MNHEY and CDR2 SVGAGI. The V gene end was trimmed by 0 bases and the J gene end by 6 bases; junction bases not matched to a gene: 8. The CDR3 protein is CASSYSGVGGPNEQFF. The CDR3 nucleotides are TGTGCCAGCAGTTACTCGGGGGTGGGAGGGCCCAATGAGCAGTTCTTC.

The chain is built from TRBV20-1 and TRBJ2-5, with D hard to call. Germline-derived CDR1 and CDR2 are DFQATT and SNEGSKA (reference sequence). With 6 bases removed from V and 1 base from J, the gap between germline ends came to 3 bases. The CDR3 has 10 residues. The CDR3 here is CSARQETQYF. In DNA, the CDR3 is TGCAGTGCGCGCCAAGAGACCCAGTACTTC.

CDR3 region: CASSQEGLAGGDEQFF. The CDR3, as DNA: TGTGCCAGCAGCCAAGAAGGACTAGCGGGGGGCGATGAGCAGTTCTTC. V and J are TRBV3-1 (or the pseudogene TRBV3-2) and TRBJ2-1; 14 nucleotides agree with TRBD2. The CDR3 contains 16 residues. V shed 0 bases, J shed 8 bases, and the junction held 3 bases outside the gene matches. In germline, CDR1 is LGHDT, CDR2 YNNKEL (reference sequence).

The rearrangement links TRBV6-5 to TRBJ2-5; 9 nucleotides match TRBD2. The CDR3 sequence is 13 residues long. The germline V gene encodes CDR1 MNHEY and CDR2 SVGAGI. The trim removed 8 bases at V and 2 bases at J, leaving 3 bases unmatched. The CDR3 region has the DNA TGTGCCAGCGGCGGGAGGGGACAAGAGACCCAGTACTTC. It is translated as CASGGRGQETQYF.

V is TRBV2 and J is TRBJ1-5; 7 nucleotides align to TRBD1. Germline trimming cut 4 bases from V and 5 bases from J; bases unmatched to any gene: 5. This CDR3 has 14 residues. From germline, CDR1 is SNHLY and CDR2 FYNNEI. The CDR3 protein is CASSAGTVHQPQHF. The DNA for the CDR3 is TGTGCCAGCAGTGCGGGGACAGTCCATCAGCCCCAGCATTTT.

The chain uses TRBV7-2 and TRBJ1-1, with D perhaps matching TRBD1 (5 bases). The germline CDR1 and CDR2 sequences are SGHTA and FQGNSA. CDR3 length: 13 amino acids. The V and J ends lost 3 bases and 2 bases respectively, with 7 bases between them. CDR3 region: CASSFDSNTEAFF. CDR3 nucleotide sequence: TGTGCCAGCAGCTTTGACAGTAACACTGAAGCTTTCTTT. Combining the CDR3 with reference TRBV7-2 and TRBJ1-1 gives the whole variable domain GAGVSQSPSNKVTEKGKDVELRCDPISGHTALYWYRQSLGQGLEFLIYFQGNSAPDKSGLPSDRFSAERTGGSVSTLTIQRTQQEDSAVYLCASSFDSNTEAFFGQGTRLTVV.

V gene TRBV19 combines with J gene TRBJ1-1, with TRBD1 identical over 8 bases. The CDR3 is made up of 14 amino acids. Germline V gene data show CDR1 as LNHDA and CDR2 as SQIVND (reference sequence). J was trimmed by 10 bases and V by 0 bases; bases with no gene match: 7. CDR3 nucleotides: TGTGCCAGTAGTATAGATCCGGACAGGGAGCGAGCTTTCTTT. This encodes CASSIDPDRERAFF.

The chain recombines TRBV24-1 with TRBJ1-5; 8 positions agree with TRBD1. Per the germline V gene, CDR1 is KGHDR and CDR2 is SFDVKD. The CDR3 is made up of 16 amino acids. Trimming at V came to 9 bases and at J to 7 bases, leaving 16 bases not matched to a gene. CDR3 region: CATGDRGGGDGQPQHF. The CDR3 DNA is TGTGCCACCGGCGACAGGGGTGGAGGCGACGGACAGCCCCAGCATTTT.

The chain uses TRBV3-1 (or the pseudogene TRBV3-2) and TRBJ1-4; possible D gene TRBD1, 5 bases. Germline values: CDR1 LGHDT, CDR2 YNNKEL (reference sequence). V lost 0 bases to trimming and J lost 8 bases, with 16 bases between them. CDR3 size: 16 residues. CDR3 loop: CASSQDCGGVREKLFF. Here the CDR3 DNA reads TGTGCCAGCAGCCAAGATTGTGGGGGGGTTAGAGAAAAACTGTTTTTT.

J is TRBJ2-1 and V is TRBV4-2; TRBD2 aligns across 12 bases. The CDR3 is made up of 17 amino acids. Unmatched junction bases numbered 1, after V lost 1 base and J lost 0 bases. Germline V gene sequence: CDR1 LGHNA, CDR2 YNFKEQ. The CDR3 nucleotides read TGTGCCAGCAGCCAAGGGACTAGCGGGATCTCCTACAATGAGCAGTTCTTC. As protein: CASSQGTSGISYNEQFF.

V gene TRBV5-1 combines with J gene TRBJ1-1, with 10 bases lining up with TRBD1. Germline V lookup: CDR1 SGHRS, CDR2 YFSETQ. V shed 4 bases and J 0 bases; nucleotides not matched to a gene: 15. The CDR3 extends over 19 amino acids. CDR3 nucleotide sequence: TGCGCCAGCAGCGACATGAGGCGGGACAGGGGAACTGTGAACACTGAAGCTTTCTTT. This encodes CASSDMRRDRGTVNTEAFF. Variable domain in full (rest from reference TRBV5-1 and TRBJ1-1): KAGVTQTPRYLIKTRGQQVTLSCSPISGHRSVSWYQQTPGQGLQFLFEYFSETQRNKGNFPGRFSGRQFSNSRSEMNVSTLELGDSALYLCASSDMRRDRGTVNTEAFFGQGTRLTVV.

The CDR3 region is CAISAGQGNSPLHF. For the CDR3, the DNA is TGTGCCATCAGTGCGGGACAGGGGAATTCACCCCTCCACTTT. This chain joins TRBV10-3 and TRBJ1-6; 10 nucleotides line up with TRBD1. Germline assignment: CDR1 ENHRY and CDR2 SYGVKD. The CDR3 consists of 14 residues. V trimming: 4 bases; J trimming: 7 bases; junction bases outside the gene matches: 1.

The CDR3 here is CASSSSGYQNYGYTF. The CDR3 DNA is TGTGCCAGCAGCTCCTCGGGGTACCAGAACTATGGCTACACCTTC. V gene TRBV7-9 combines with J gene TRBJ1-2; the D is unclear. Germline CDR1 reads SEHNR; CDR2 reads FQNEAQ (reference sequence). The CDR3 spans 15 residues. Between the trimmed V and J ends, which lost 4 bases and 2 bases, there was a span of 14 bases. The whole variable domain, filled in from reference TRBV7-9 and TRBJ1-2, reads DTGVSQNPRHKITKRGQNVTFRCDPISEHNRLYWYRQTLGQGPEFLTYFQNEAQLEKSRLLSDRFSAERPKGSFSTLEIQRTEQGDSAMYLCASSSSGYQNYGYTFGSGTRLTVV.

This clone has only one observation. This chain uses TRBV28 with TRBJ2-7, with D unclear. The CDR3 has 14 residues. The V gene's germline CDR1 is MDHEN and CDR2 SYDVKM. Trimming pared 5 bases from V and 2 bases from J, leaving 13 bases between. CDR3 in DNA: TGTGCCAGCAGTCACTCTCGGTCCCCCTACGAGCAGTACGTC. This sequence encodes CASSHSRSPYEQYV.

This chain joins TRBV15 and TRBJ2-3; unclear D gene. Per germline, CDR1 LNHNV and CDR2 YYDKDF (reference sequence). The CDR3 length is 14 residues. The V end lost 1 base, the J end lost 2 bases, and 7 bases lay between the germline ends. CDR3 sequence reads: CATSRALFTDTQYF. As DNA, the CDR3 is TGTGCCACCAGCAGAGCCCTGTTCACAGATACGCAGTATTTT.